Listed below are T cell receptor beta chains from one sample, sequenced in a study of molecular identifiers for immune sequencing clone quantification. One entry per CDR3 protein, called by TCRdb with MiXCR from the PCR reads. The sample consists of about 300,000 distinct CDR3 sequences, roughly a fifth of them appearing once. The sample was naive CD8+ T cells from blood, with Jurkat cell RNA spiked in. Every receptor here comes from a human donor in good health. Some libraries in this study had Jurkat cell RNA spiked in. Each CDR3 is given without its conserved first and last residue.

>TRBJ2-7|TRBV7-9
ASSLGTGGVWYEQY
>TRBJ2-1|TRBV29-1
SVPGTNEQF
>TRBJ2-7|TRBV20-1
SARPSVVAYEQY
>TRBJ2-5|TRBV7-9
ASSSGGILGETQY
>TRBJ1-1|TRBV4-3
ASSQDRGDDASGNTEAF
>TRBJ2-7|TRBV4-1
ASSQEGHPNPYEQY
>TRBJ2-7|TRBV21-1
ASRPRPGGNEQY
>TRBJ2-5|TRBV6-5
ASSKTPNLGGQETQY
>TRBJ2-7|TRBV7-2
ASSLGLAGARRPYEQY
>TRBJ1-3|TRBV7-2
ASSAGRNSGNTIY
>TRBJ1-1|TRBV5-1
ASRGVTGTEAF
>TRBJ2-1|TRBV7-6
ASSLGSRAKQF
>TRBJ2-1|TRBV27
ASSSLAGFHEQF
>TRBJ2-1|TRBV11-2
ASSRPGPINEQF
>TRBJ2-3|TRBV28
ASRPLAGDEPDTQY
>TRBJ1-1|TRBV5-6
ASSSRGPFDGLGEAF
>TRBJ1-1|TRBV5-1
ASSAGSTEAF
>TRBJ1-5|TRBV7-9
ASSLGQAEQPQH
>TRBJ1-1|TRBV30
AWSADRGEAF
>TRBJ2-4|TRBV27
ASSLGSIQY
>TRBJ2-5|TRBV5-1
ASSSPRDGRETQY
>TRBJ2-3|TRBV4-2
ASSQGTGGTDTQY
>TRBJ2-7|TRBV5-6
ASSLVLAGAYEQY
>TRBJ1-2|TRBV5-1
ASSLEPGLANYGYT
>TRBJ1-5|TRBV5-8
ASRGTLGSNQPQH
>TRBJ2-2|TRBV7-9
ASSNGQSGELF
>TRBJ2-7|TRBV18
ASSPAGVLTYEQY
>TRBJ2-5|TRBV4-1
ASRGTGEQETQY
>TRBJ2-5|TRBV29-1
SGRTGGEETQY
>TRBJ2-3|TRBV20-1
SAPTRFLTDTQY
>TRBJ1-4|TRBV27
ASRGADEKLF
>TRBJ1-5|TRBV19
ASSIKGPWQPQH
>TRBJ1-5|TRBV7-9
ASSLGVAQPQH
>TRBJ2-4|TRBV7-3
ASSSLAGETKNIQY
>TRBJ2-3|TRBV9
ASSRPGERRSTDTQY
>TRBJ1-3|TRBV11-2
ASSLSAGNTIY
>TRBJ2-7|TRBV5-1
ASSKDLSGYEQY
>TRBJ1-1|TRBV20-1
SARDRRPEAF
>TRBJ2-5|TRBV7-9
ASTSTQETQY
>TRBJ2-3|TRBV12-5
ASGLPRGRPDTQY
>TRBJ2-7|TRBV19
ASSTRQDARGEQY
>TRBJ2-4|TRBV7-9
ASSRTGSDQNIQY
>TRBJ2-3|TRBV5-6
ASSWDRARTDTQY
>TRBJ2-7|TRBV4-3
ASSQEAGLFYEQY
>TRBJ1-1|TRBV12-3/TRBV12-4
ASSRDHTEAF
>TRBJ2-3|TRBV29-1
SVHAGTSGRGPTDTQY
>TRBJ2-7|TRBV7-6
ASRDGSSYDQY